This T cell receptor beta chain derives from a study of blood T cell repertoires in COVID-19. Across the study: The cDNA or gDNA used as material had been derived from T cells, B-cell-depleted T cells, or PBMCs.

The length of the CDR3 is 15 residues. With V trimmed by 6 bases and J by 0 bases, 11 bases remained unmatched. Germline CDR1 reads GTSNPN; CDR2 reads SVGIG (reference sequence). In the authors' workflow: Reference gene primer amplification yielded estimated nucleated cell counts. Clones were sequenced by immunoSEQ multiplex PCR, and TCRdb holds only the in-frame ones, with some missing. The V and J calls and the clone size are those of that table, but D and trimming were determined from the DNA. The sample lists 400,000 to 500,000 clones, 80% to 90% seen once, with approximately 1.4% in the top ten.

The origin of this receptor is a woman between 25 and 40 years old with active or convalescent COVID-19. This chain connects TRBV30 to TRBJ2-7, with 7 bases aligning to TRBD1. The specimen was peripheral blood. The CDR3 is CACRDRRVSSYEQYF. For the CDR3, the DNA is TGTGCCTGCCGGGACAGACGGGTCAGCTCCTACGAGCAGTACTTC.